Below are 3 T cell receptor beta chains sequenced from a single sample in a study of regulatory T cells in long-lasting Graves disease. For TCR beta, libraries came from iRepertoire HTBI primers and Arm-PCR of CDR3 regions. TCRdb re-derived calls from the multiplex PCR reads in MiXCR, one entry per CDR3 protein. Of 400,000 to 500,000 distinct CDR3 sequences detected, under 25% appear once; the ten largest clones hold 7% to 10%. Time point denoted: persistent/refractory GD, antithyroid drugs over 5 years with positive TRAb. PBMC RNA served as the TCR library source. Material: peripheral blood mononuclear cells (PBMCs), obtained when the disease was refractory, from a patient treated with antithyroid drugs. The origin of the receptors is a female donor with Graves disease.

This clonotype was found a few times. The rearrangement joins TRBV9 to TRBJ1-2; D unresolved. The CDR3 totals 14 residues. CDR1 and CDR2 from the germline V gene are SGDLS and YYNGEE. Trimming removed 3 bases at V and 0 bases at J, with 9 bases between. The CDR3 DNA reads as TGTGCCAGCAGCGCCACGGGAGCTAACTATGGCTACACCTTC. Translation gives CASSATGANYGYTF. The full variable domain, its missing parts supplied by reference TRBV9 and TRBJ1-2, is DSGVTQTPKHLITATGQRVTLRCSPRSGDLSVYWYQQSLDQGLQFLIQYYNGEERAKGNILERFSAQQFPDLHSELNLSSLELGDSALYFCASSATGANYGYTFGSGTRLTVV.

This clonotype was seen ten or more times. This CDR3 is CASSLAHRSAGEQYF. The CDR3 bases are TGTGCCAGCAGCTTAGCGCACCGGAGCGCTGGCGAGCAGTACTTC. V is TRBV7-2 and J is TRBJ2-7; D remains ambiguous. Germline assignment: CDR1 SGHTA and CDR2 FQGNSA. Between the trimmed V and J ends, which lost 0 bases and 6 bases, there was a span of 15 bases. There are 15 residues in the CDR3.

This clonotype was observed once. Here the CDR3 reads CASSPGGEQFF. In DNA form, the CDR3 reads TGTGCCAGCAGCCCGGGGGGTGAGCAGTTCTTC. The chain links TRBV6-1 to TRBJ2-1; 7 bases agree with TRBD2. Germline CDR1 is MNHNS and CDR2 is SASEGT. V lost 6 bases and J lost 9; bases outside the gene matches: 2. This CDR3 spans 11 amino acids.